Here is one T cell receptor (beta chain) with its context. What it binds is not known. These data belong to a study of synovial regulatory T cells in juvenile arthritis. Assay: immunoSEQ multiplex PCR; the TCRdb copy retains only in-frame clones and omits some. This sample's clone table lists around 8,000 clones. Whole-study results and caveats: Synovial Treg CDR3 sequences overlapped more with iaTregs than other circulating Tregs. Across patients, iaTreg TCR repertoires were mostly private, partly shared with synovial Teff and blood CPL. TCR diversity was lower in inflammation-associated blood Treg cells than in other blood Treg cells.

The CDR3 is made up of 14 amino acids. No DNA is recorded. Germline-derived CDR1 and CDR2 are SGHRS and YFSETQ. The sequenced sample consisted of Treg cells from blood. Subset of the sample: remaining (HLA-DR-negative) circulating blood Treg cells. The chain recombines TRBV5-1 with TRBJ2-7; TCRdb returns TRBD1, unconfirmable since there is no DNA. This clonotype originated in a donor aged 2-35 years with juvenile idiopathic arthritis. The CDR3 region is CASSLGTGGYEQYF.